A selection of T cell receptor beta chains follows, all from one sample in a study of tumor-infiltrating lymphocytes in glioblastoma multiforme. TCRdb processed the multiplex PCR reads anew with MiXCR; each CDR3 protein has one entry. The profile covers 12,000 to 15,000 distinct CDR3 sequences, with around 70% appearing a single time and less than 45% taken by the ten largest. The sequenced material came from brain tumor tissue. Receptors were obtained from a male donor with glioblastoma. The CDR3 runs from the conserved cysteine through the conserved F or W. A D gene is named only where the DNA matches it firmly. Only part of the rows carry a size: once, few, many, or a class if the clone is expanded.

size	J	D	V	DNA	CDR3
.	TRBJ2-6	.	TRBV11-2	TGCGCCAGCAGCACCCGACTGACCTCTGGGGCCAACGTCCTGACTTTC	CASSTRLTSGANVLTF
.	TRBJ2-1	.	TRBV6-5	TGTGCCAGCAGACCGAACCTCTACAATGAGCAGTTCTTC	CASRPNLYNEQFF
.	TRBJ2-1	TRBD1	TRBV20-1	TGCAGTGCTAGGGACAGGGTGAACTACAATGAGCAGTTCTTC	CSARDRVNYNEQFF
.	TRBJ2-3	.	TRBV4-1	TGCGCCAGCAGCCTAGCGGTGGGAGATACGCAGTATTTT	CASSLAVGDTQYF
once	TRBJ2-2	TRBD1	TRBV5-1	TGCGCCAGCAGCGGGGGACAGTGGAACACCGGGGAGCCGTCTTTT	CASSGGQWNTGEPSF
.	TRBJ1-4	.	TRBV11-2	TGTGCCAGCAGCTTAGAGCCCAGTTTTGCAACTAATGAAAAACTGTTTTTT	CASSLEPSFATNEKLFF
.	TRBJ2-3	.	TRBV28	TGTGCCAGCAGTTTACCTAGCAAACTCACGGATACGCAGTATTTT	CASSLPSKLTDTQYF
.	TRBJ2-7	.	TRBV6-5	TGTGCCAGCAGTTATAGTATTCAGGGCGCCTCCTACGAGCAGTACTTC	CASSYSIQGASYEQYF
.	TRBJ1-1	TRBD1	TRBV11-2	TGTGCCAGCAGCGGAACAGGGGGCACTGAAGCTTTCTTT	CASSGTGGTEAFF
.	TRBJ2-7	.	TRBV11-2	TGTGCCAGCAGCTTAGTGTCGGCGATATACGAGCAGTACTTC	CASSLVSAIYEQYF
.	TRBJ1-5	TRBD1	TRBV20-1	TGCAGTGCTAGAGATCGGGACAGGAGTTTTCAGTCCCAGCATTTC	CSARDRDRSFQSQHF
few	TRBJ2-5	TRBD1	TRBV5-4	TGTGCCAGCAGTCCGACAGGGGGGATAGAGACTCAGTACTTC	CASSPTGGIETQYF
once	TRBJ2-6	.	TRBV30	TGTGCCTGTATAGGGCGCTCTGGGGCCCACGTCCTGACTTTC	CACIGRSGAHVLTF
.	TRBJ2-2	TRBD2	TRBV11-2	TGTGCCAGTAGCCTACTAGCGGGTGGCACCGGGGAGCTGTTTTTT	CASSLLAGGTGELFF
.	TRBJ2-7	.	TRBV29-1	TGCAGCGCAAGGGACGACTCCTACGAGCAGTACTTC	CSARDDSYEQYF
many	TRBJ2-1	.	TRBV20-1	TGCAGTGCTAGATACGGGAGTTTAACCGAGCAGTTCTTC	CSARYGSLTEQFF
.	TRBJ2-3	.	TRBV6-1	TGTGCCAGCAGTCGCCGAGGGGGGGCCGATACGCAGTATTTT	CASSRRGGADTQYF
.	TRBJ1-2	.	TRBV11-2	TGTGCCAGCAGCTCGGAGATAGGGGTGGGCTATGATTACACCTTC	CASSSEIGVGYDYTF
few	TRBJ2-7	.	TRBV6-2/TRBV6-3	TGTGCCAGCAGTTACCGGGAATACGACGAGCAGTACTTC	CASSYREYDEQYF
.	TRBJ2-4	.	TRBV20-1	TGCAGTGCTATAGACCCGGACATGGGGATCCGGAAAGCCAAAAACATTCAGTACTTC	CSAIDPDMGIRKAKNIQYF
few	TRBJ1-2	.	TRBV11-2	TGTGCCAGCAGCCCGGGACCGCTCGCTTATGGCTACACCTTC	CASSPGPLAYGYTF
.	TRBJ2-7	TRBD2	TRBV20-1	TGCAGTGCTCTTCCGACTAACGGGAGGTCTTCCTACGAGCAATACTTC	CSALPTNGRSSYEQYF
.	TRBJ2-1	.	TRBV6-1	TGTGCCAGCAGTGGAGAAGTCATAGCAAACAATGAGCAGTTCTTC	CASSGEVIANNEQFF
few	TRBJ2-3	.	TRBV20-1	TGCAGTGCCAAGCAGGCTGCCAGCACAGATACGCAGTATTTT	CSAKQAASTDTQYF
.	TRBJ2-7	.	TRBV30	TGTGCCTGGAGTGACGCCCCGGGGGCCGACGAGCAGTACTTC	CAWSDAPGADEQYF
.	TRBJ1-2	.	TRBV30	TGTGCCTGGAAAAGGGAATCGTATGACTATACCTTC	CAWKRESYDYTF
.	TRBJ2-7	.	TRBV5-1	TGCGCCAACAGCCCGGACTTCCCGTCCGAGCAGTACTTC	CANSPDFPSEQYF
few	TRBJ2-3	.	TRBV11-3	TGTGCCATCAGCTTTGAGAGTCACGCAGGTACGCAGTATTTT	CAISFESHAGTQYF
.	TRBJ2-1	.	TRBV11-3	TGCGCCAGCAGCCCCCGGAACATCTACAATGAGCAGTTCTTC	CASSPRNIYNEQFF
.	TRBJ2-2	.	TRBV6-2/TRBV6-3	TGTGCCAGCAGTTATGCCCACGAGATCGGGGAGCTGTCTTTT	CASSYAHEIGELSF
once	TRBJ2-7	TRBD1	TRBV29-1	TGCAGCGGAGTAGGGGGCTCCTACAATGAGCAGTACTTC	CSGVGGSYNEQYF
.	TRBJ2-5	TRBD2	TRBV20-1	TGCAGTGCTCATCTCTGGCAGCGGGGGGCCCGGGAGACCCAGTACTTC	CSAHLWQRGARETQYF
few	TRBJ1-2	.	TRBV11-2	TGTGCCAGCAGCTTAGATTCGGACTTAGGCTACACCTTC	CASSLDSDLGYTF
once	TRBJ2-1	TRBD2	TRBV11-3	TGTGCCAGCAGCTTAGAAACTAGCGAACCTTCCAACGGGCAGTTCTTC	CASSLETSEPSNGQFF
.	TRBJ2-6	.	TRBV11-3	TGTGCCAGCAGCCTAGGGGGGAGGGGGGCCAACGTCCTGACTTTC	CASSLGGRGANVLTF
.	TRBJ2-2	.	TRBV6-2/TRBV6-3	TGTGCCGGCAGTTACATGAACACCGGGGGGCTGTTTTTT	CAGSYMNTGGLFF
.	TRBJ1-1	.	TRBV12-3/TRBV12-4	TGTGCCAGCAGTCTCCAGGGCCAGAACACTGAAGCTTTCTTT	CASSLQGQNTEAFF
once	TRBJ2-1	TRBD2	TRBV11-3	TGTGTCAGCAGATTAGAAACTAGCGAACTATCCAATGAGCAGTTCTTC	CVSRLETSELSNEQFF
.	TRBJ2-7	.	TRBV11-3	TGTACCAGCAGCCTTTCCATGGGTTACAAGCAGTATTTC	CTSSLSMGYKQYF
few	TRBJ2-3	TRBD2	TRBV4-2	TGTGCCAGCAGCCAAGAGTGGGCTAGCGGGACCACAGATACGCAGTATTTT	CASSQEWASGTTDTQYF
many	TRBJ2-1	TRBD2	TRBV5-1	TGCGCCAGCAGCTTGACTAGCGGGAGTAAGCAGTTCTTC	CASSLTSGSKQFF
.	TRBJ2-4	TRBD1	TRBV11-2	TGTGCCAGCAGGCAAGGGACAGTTAACATTCAGTACTTC	CASRQGTVNIQYF
many	TRBJ2-4	TRBD1	TRBV20-1	TGCAGTGCTAGAGACCCGGACAGGGGGACTCGGAAAGCCGAAAACATTCAGTACTTC	CSARDPDRGTRKAENIQYF
.	TRBJ2-2	.	TRBV6-1	TGTGCCAGCAACCAAATGGGGGACACCGGGGAGCTGTTTTTT	CASNQMGDTGELFF
.	TRBJ2-3	TRBD2	TRBV11-2	TGTGCCAGCAGCCGGAGCGGGGGGATAAGCACAGATACGCAGTATTTT	CASSRSGGISTDTQYF
.	TRBJ2-7	.	TRBV11-2	TGTGCCAGCAGCTTAAGGGTTATCTCCGAGCGGTACTTT	CASSLRVISERYF
.	TRBJ1-3	.	TRBV6-6	TGTGCCAGCAGCTACCTACAGGGTTTCTCTGGAAACACAATATATTTT	CASSYLQGFSGNTIYF
.	TRBJ1-2	.	TRBV29-1	TGCAGCGCAGACACAGGGATATACGGCTACACCTTC	CSADTGIYGYTF
.	TRBJ2-5	.	TRBV20-1	TGCAGTGCGCCCTCACAGGGGACCCAGTACTTC	CSAPSQGTQYF
once	TRBJ2-1	TRBD2	TRBV11-2	TGTGCCAGCAGCCTAAGACTAGCGGGAGGCTTACGGGAGCAGTTCTTC	CASSLRLAGGLREQFF
.	TRBJ2-3	TRBD2	TRBV11-3	TGTGCCCGCAGCCCGGGGATAGCGGGAGGCCCGGGAGATACGCAGTATTTT	CARSPGIAGGPGDTQYF
many	TRBJ1-1	.	TRBV18	TGTGCCAGCTCACCCACAGGAGGGTCGCGGGAGACTGAAGCTTTCTTT	CASSPTGGSRETEAFF
.	TRBJ2-1	TRBD2	TRBV6-5	TGTGCCAGCAGTTACGCGGGAGCATTGAATGAGCAGTTCTTC	CASSYAGALNEQFF
.	TRBJ1-5	.	TRBV20-1	TGCAATGTTAGGCCCCTAGCGTCTGTCAATCAGCCCCAGCATTTT	CNVRPLASVNQPQHF
.	TRBJ2-3	.	TRBV29-1	TGCGGCGTCCGCGGACCAGGGAGTACAGATACGCAGTATTTT	CGVRGPGSTDTQYF
few	TRBJ2-5	.	TRBV11-3	TGTGCCAGCAGCCCGACGGGAGATTGGGAGATCCAGTACTTC	CASSPTGDWEIQYF
.	TRBJ2-7	.	TRBV20-1	TGCAGTGCTCTTTTGACTAACGGGAGATCTTCCTACGAGCAGTACTTC	CSALLTNGRSSYEQYF
few	TRBJ1-5	TRBD1	TRBV4-1	TGCGCCAGCAGCCAAGAAGGAGGCGAGGGGACAGATACGCAGCATTTT	CASSQEGGEGTDTQHF